This T cell receptor beta chain is from a study of CD8+CD57+ T cells in acquired aplastic anemia. Overall study results and limits: In CD8+ cells, Simpson's diversity showed no significant difference between patients and controls.

The CDR3 is 11 residues long. Trimming stripped 6 bases from V and 8 bases from J, with 10 bases between. The V gene's germline CDR1 is SNHLY and CDR2 FYNNEI. It was genomic DNA that served as the template for profiling TCR beta VDJ and CDR3. TCRdb called the reads again in MiXCR, with one record for every CDR3 protein. The table records about 220,000 distinct CDR3 sequences, approximately 35% of them present only once. The sample holds many counts of this clonotype. Its antigen is undetermined. This receptor was obtained from a human donor in good health, serving as a control. Input material: sorted CD4+, CD8+, or CD8+CD57+ T cells (not recorded which) from PBMCs. The chain uses TRBV2 and TRBJ1-2; possibly TRBD1 for D (5 bases). The CDR3 region is CASSDSWGYTF. As DNA, the CDR3 is TGTGCCAGCAGCGACAGTTGGGGCTACACCTTC.